This T cell receptor (beta chain) emerged from a study of T cells in Graves' hyperthyroidism and ophthalmopathy. The study's findings and limits: Blood also showed most of the thyroid clonotypes that were expanded above 0.001.

RNA transcripts yielded amplified TCR beta CDR3 regions. HTBI primers drove first-round RT-PCR of the TCR CDR3. TCRdb reprocessed the multiplex PCR reads via MiXCR and lists one record per CDR3 protein. The sample lists about 160,000 distinct CDR3 sequences, about 9% seen once, with 22% in the top ten. This CDR3 is 12 amino acids long. From germline, CDR1 is MNHNS and CDR2 SASEGT. V was cut by 3 bases and J by 5 bases, with 5 bases left in between. This clonotype was seen ten or more times. Its target is unknown. These patients, aged 18 to 65, had recently diagnosed hyperthyroidism lasting under 2 months. The PBMCs were sourced from fresh peripheral blood (about 10 ml).

Specimen: blood. This sequence joins TRBV6-1 and TRBJ1-5; no firm D call. The receptor was isolated from a young woman with Graves' hyperthyroidism that later progressed to Graves' ophthalmopathy. CDR3 in DNA: TGTGCCAGCAGTGAGGGGTATCAGCCCCAGCATTTT. Translating gives CASSEGYQPQHF.